The text below deals with one T cell receptor (beta chain). This sample is drawn from a study of blood T cell repertoires in COVID-19. Study as a whole: T cells, B-cell-depleted T cells, or PBMCs provided the cDNA or gDNA that served as material.

Original methodology: Amplification from reference gene primers served as the basis for estimated nucleated cell counts. Assay: immunoSEQ multiplex PCR; the TCRdb copy retains only in-frame clones and omits some. That table supplies the V and J calls and clone size; D and trimming were determined from the DNA. This sample yields about 270,000 clones, of which approximately 80% are seen a single time; roughly 8.6% belongs to the top ten. The CDR3 sequence is 15 residues long. V was pared by 6 bases and J by 1 base, with 15 bases between. Germline V gene sequence: CDR1 SGHAT, CDR2 FQNNGV. The chain combines TRBV11-2 with TRBJ2-5; possibly TRBD1 for D (5 bases). This clonotype originated in a human donor in a cohort sampled during active COVID-19. Sequencing was done on a sample of peripheral blood. The CDR3 loop reads CASSPIWGTQETQYF. The CDR3 nucleotides are TGTGCCAGCAGTCCAATATGGGGCACCCAAGAGACCCAGTACTTC. The complete variable domain, with remaining parts taken from reference TRBV11-2 and TRBJ2-5, reads EAGVAQSPRYKIIEKRQSVAFWCNPISGHATLYWYQQILGQGPKLLIQFQNNGVVDDSQLPKDRFSAERLKGVDSTLKIQPAKLEDSAVYLCASSPIWGTQETQYFGPGTRLLVL.